A selection of T cell receptor beta chains follows, all from one sample in a study of patients and donors after allogeneic stem cell transplantation. TCRdb re-derived calls from the RT-PCR reads in MiXCR, one entry per CDR3 protein. Here the sample spans 150,000 to 250,000 distinct CDR3 sequences, 41% being singletons. Sample: blood, either unsorted or a sorted T cell fraction (not recorded which). The origin of the receptors is a human donor who was either an allogeneic HSCT recipient or a stem cell or donor lymphocyte infusion donor (not recorded which). It is not recorded whose cells these are; they may come from a transplant donor. Both conserved end residues are trimmed from each CDR3. A D gene is named only where the DNA matches it firmly.

CDR3 protein: ATSRGAGGAF
V gene: TRBV15
J gene: TRBJ1-1
D gene: TRBD1

CDR3 protein: ASSFGSNYGYT
V gene: TRBV12-3/TRBV12-4
J gene: TRBJ1-2
D gene: -

CDR3 protein: AISGAATYEQY
V gene: TRBV10-3
J gene: TRBJ2-7
D gene: -

CDR3 protein: ATSRGGGTEAF
V gene: TRBV15
J gene: TRBJ1-1
D gene: -

CDR3 protein: ASSRAGLAGGLGETQY
V gene: TRBV12-3/TRBV12-4
J gene: TRBJ2-5
D gene: TRBD2

CDR3 protein: ATSSGRGYTEAF
V gene: TRBV24-1
J gene: TRBJ1-1
D gene: -

CDR3 protein: ASSFPGRGGSNEQF
V gene: TRBV12-3/TRBV12-4
J gene: TRBJ2-1
D gene: -

CDR3 protein: SARDETNYGYT
V gene: TRBV20-1
J gene: TRBJ1-2
D gene: -

CDR3 protein: SARVLGGRDYNEQF
V gene: TRBV20-1
J gene: TRBJ2-1
D gene: TRBD2

CDR3 protein: ASSPDPTYNEQF
V gene: TRBV7-9
J gene: TRBJ2-1
D gene: -

CDR3 protein: SVASGRVYEQY
V gene: TRBV29-1
J gene: TRBJ2-7
D gene: TRBD2

CDR3 protein: ASSLVGGQAPQH
V gene: TRBV5-6
J gene: TRBJ1-5
D gene: -

CDR3 protein: ASSLTDRGLGNTIY
V gene: TRBV4-1
J gene: TRBJ1-3
D gene: TRBD1

CDR3 protein: ASSPTAPNYGYT
V gene: TRBV27
J gene: TRBJ1-2
D gene: -

CDR3 protein: ASSLRGQGTYEQY
V gene: TRBV12-3/TRBV12-4
J gene: TRBJ2-7
D gene: TRBD1

CDR3 protein: ASSIAGHGNSPLH
V gene: TRBV19
J gene: TRBJ1-6
D gene: -

CDR3 protein: ASSQDRGPALSPEQY
V gene: TRBV4-1
J gene: TRBJ2-7
D gene: -

CDR3 protein: SAPGTEAF
V gene: TRBV20-1
J gene: TRBJ1-1
D gene: -